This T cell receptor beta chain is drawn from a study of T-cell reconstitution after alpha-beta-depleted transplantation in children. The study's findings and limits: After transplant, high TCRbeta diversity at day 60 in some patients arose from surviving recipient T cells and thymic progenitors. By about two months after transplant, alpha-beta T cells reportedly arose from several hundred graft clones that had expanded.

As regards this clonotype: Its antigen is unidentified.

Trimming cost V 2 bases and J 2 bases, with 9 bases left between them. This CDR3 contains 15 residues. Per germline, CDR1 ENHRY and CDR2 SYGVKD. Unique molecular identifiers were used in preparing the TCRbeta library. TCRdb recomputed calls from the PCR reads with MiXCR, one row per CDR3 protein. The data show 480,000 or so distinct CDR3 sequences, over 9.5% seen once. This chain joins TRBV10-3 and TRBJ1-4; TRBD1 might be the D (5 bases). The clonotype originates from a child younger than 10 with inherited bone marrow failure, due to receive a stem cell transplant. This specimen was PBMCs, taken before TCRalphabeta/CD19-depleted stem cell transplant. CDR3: CAISEIRGTNEKLFF. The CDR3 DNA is TGTGCCATCAGTGAGATCCGGGGGACTAATGAAAAACTGTTTTTT.